The clone carrying this TCR beta chain has only a few counts. Its target is not known. The second PCR ran about 6 to 12 cycles with a sample-barcoded 5' primer and J-beta primers. From the 5' RACE reads, TCRdb called clonotypes with MiXCR, one entry per CDR3 protein. Among roughly 1,100,000 distinct CDR3 sequences listed, roughly 24% were seen once. The germline gives CDR1 SQVTM, CDR2 ANQGSEA. This CDR3 has 13 amino acids. Trimming took off 2 bases at V and 1 base at J, with 8 bases between the two ends. This sample was included in a study of blood T cells in healthy people across ages. Study-wide findings and caveats: Possibly, changes in expanded clonotypes were confounded because donor CMV status was unknown.

The sample was also linked to a second study, of T cells of mothers and their children. That paper states: A few healthy Caucasian mothers served as donors, and their six children did as well. Over 10 million reads per mother and some 3 million per child were obtained. Slightly higher but non-significant overlap marked related mother-child pairs versus unrelated pairs.

The rearrangement joins TRBV29-1 to TRBJ1-1; unclear D gene. Source material: blood. This receptor was taken from a girl aged 2 to 10 in good health. CDR3 nucleotides: TGCAGCGTTGAAATAGACTCGAACACTGAAGCTTTCTTT. Protein: CSVEIDSNTEAFF. The full variable domain, completed using reference TRBV29-1 and TRBJ1-1, is SAVISQKPSRDICQRGTSLTIQCQVDSQVTMMFWYRQQPGQSLTLIATANQGSEATYESGFVIDKFPISRPNLTFSTLTVSNMSPEDSSIYLCSVEIDSNTEAFFGQGTRLTVV.